This section outlines one T cell receptor (beta chain) sequence together with its context. This entry is derived from a study of blood T cell repertoires in COVID-19. Across the study: PBMCs, B-cell-depleted T cells, or T cells were the source of the cDNA or gDNA that made up the material.

Germline assignment: CDR1 SGHRS and CDR2 YFSETQ. V was trimmed by 0 bases and J by 4 bases, leaving 7 bases between them. The CDR3 is 13 amino acids. As processed by the authors: Cell counts per sample came from amplifying reference gene primers. Profiled with immunoSEQ multiplex PCR; TCRdb holds only in-frame clones, not every one. V, J and clone size derive from that table, while D and trimming were established from the DNA sequence. Of just under 20,000 clones detected, approximately 84% appear once; the ten largest clones hold around a third. The chain is built from TRBV5-1 and TRBJ2-5; D perhaps matches TRBD2 (5 bases). The receptor was derived from a human donor with active COVID-19. The donor label of this sample is uncertain. The sample consisted of peripheral blood. CDR3 region: CASSLVRGETQYF. The CDR3 nucleotides are TGCGCCAGCAGCTTGGTTCGGGGAGAGACCCAGTACTTC.